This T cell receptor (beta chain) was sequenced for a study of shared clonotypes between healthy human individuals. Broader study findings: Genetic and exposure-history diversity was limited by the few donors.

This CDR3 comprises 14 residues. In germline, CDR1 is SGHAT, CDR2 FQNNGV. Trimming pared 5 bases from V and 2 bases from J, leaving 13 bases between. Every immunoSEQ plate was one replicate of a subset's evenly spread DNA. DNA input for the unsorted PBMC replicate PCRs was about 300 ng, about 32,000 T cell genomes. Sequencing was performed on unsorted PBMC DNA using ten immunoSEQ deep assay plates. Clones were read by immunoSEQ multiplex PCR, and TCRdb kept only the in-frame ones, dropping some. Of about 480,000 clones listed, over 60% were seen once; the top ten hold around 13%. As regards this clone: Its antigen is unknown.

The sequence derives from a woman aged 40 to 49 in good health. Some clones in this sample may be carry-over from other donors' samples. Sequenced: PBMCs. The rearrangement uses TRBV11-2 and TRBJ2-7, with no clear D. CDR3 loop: CASSPLGHPYEQYF. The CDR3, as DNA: TGTGCCAGCAGCCCCCTAGGGCACCCCTACGAGCAGTACTTC.